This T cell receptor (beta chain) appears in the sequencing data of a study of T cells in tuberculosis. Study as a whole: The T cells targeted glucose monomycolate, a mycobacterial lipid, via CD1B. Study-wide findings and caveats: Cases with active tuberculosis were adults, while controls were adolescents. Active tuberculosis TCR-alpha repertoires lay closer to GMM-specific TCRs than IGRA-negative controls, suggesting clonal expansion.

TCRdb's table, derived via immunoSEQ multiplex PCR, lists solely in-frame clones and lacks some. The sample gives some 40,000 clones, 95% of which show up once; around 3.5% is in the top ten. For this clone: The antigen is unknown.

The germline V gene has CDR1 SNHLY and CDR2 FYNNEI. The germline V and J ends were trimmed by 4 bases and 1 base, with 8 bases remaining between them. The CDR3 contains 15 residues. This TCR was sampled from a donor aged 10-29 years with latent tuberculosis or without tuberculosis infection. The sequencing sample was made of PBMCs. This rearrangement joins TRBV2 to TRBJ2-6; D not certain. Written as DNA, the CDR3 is TGTGCCAGCAGTGGACACCTATCTGGGGCCAACGTCCTGACTTTC. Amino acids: CASSGHLSGANVLTF. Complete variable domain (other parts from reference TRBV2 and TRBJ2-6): EPEVTQTPSHQVTQMGQEVILRCVPISNHLYFYWYRQILGQKVEFLVSFYNNEISEKSEIFDDQFSVERPDGSNFTLKIRSTKLEDSAMYFCASSGHLSGANVLTFGAGSRLTVL.